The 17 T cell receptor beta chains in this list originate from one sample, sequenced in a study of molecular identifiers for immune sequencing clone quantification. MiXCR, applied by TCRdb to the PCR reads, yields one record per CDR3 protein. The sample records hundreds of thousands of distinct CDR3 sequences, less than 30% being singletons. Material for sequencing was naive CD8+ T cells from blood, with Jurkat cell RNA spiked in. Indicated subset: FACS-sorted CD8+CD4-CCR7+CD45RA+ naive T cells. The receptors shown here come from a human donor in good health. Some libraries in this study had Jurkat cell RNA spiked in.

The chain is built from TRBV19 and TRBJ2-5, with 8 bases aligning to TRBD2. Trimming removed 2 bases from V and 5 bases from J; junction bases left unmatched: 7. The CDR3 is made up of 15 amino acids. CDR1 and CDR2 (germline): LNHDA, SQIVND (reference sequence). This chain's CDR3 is CASSIPRGGVETQYF. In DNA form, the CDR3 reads TGTGCCAGTAGTATACCCCGGGGGGGAGTGGAGACCCAGTACTTC.

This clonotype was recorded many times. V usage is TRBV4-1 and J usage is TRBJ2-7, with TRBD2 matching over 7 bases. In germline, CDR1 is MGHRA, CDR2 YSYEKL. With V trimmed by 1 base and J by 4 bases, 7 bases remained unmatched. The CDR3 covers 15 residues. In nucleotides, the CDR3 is TGCGCCAGCAGCCAAGTTTGGCAGGGAGGGTACGAGCAGTACTTC. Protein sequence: CASSQVWQGGYEQYF.

CDR3 sequence (DNA): TGCGCCAGCAGCCACACCACGGGGTCAACTAATGAAAAACTGTTTTTT. Amino acid sequence: CASSHTTGSTNEKLFF. The chain uses TRBV4-3 and TRBJ1-4; D unresolved. V lost 3 bases and J 0 bases, leaving 11 bases between the germline ends. The CDR3 runs to 16 residues. CDR1 and CDR2 (germline): LGHNA, YSLEER.

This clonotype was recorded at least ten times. The CDR3 loop reads CSAAGRDGSYEQYF. In DNA, the CDR3 is TGCAGTGCTGCGGGACGGGACGGGTCCTACGAGCAGTACTTC. The gene calls are TRBV20-1 and TRBJ2-7; TRBD2 might be the D (6 bases). Germline CDR1 and CDR2: DFQATT and SNEGSKA (reference sequence). The CDR3 has 14 residues. V was trimmed by 5 bases and J by 1 base, leaving 15 bases between them.

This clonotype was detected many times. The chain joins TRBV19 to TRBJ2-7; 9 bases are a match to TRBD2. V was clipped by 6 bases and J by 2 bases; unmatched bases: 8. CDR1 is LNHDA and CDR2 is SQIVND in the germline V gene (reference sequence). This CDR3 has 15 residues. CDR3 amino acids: CASSPGQRGAYEQYF. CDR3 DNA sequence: TGTGCCAGTAGCCCCGGTCAGCGGGGGGCCTACGAGCAGTACTTC.

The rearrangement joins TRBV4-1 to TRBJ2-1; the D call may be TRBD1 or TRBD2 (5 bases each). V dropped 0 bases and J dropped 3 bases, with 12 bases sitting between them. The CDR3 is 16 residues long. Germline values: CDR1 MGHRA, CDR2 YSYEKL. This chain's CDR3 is CASSQEIGALYNEQFF. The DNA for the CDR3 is TGCGCCAGCAGCCAAGAAATCGGGGCCCTCTACAATGAGCAGTTCTTC.

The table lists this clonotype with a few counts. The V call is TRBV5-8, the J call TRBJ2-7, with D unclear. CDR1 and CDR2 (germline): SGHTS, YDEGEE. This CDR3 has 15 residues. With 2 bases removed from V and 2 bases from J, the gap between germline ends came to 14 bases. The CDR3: CASSLSPHSPYEQYF. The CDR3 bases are TGTGCCAGCAGCTTAAGTCCCCACAGCCCCTACGAGCAGTACTTC. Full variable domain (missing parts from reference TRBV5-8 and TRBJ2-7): EAGVTQSPTHLIKTRGQQATLRCSPISGHTSVYWYQQALGLGLQFLLWYDEGEERNRGNFPPRFSGRQFPNYSSELNVNALELEDSALYLCASSLSPHSPYEQYFGPGTRLTVT.

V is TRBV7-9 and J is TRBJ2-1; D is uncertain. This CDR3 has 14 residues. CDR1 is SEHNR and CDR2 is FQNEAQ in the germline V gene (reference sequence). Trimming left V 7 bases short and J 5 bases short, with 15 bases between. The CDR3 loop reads CASTASLGNNEQFF. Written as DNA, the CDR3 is TGTGCCAGCACCGCATCATTAGGGAACAATGAGCAGTTCTTC. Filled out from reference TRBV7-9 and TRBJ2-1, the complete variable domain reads DTGVSQNPRHKITKRGQNVTFRCDPISEHNRLYWYRQTLGQGPEFLTYFQNEAQLEKSRLLSDRFSAERPKGSFSTLEIQRTEQGDSAMYLCASTASLGNNEQFFGPGTRLTVL.

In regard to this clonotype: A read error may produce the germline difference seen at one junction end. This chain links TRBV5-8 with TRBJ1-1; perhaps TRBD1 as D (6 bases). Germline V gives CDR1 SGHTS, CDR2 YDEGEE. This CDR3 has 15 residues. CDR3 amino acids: CASSLEGGTRSGASF. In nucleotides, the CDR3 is TGTGCCAGCAGCTTGGAAGGCGGGACAAGGTCTGGGGCTTCCTTT.

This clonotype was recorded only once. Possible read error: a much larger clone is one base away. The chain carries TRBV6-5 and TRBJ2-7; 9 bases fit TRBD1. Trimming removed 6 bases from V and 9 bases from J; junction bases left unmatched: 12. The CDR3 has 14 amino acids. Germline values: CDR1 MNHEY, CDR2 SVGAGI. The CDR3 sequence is CASSPGQGSDAQYF. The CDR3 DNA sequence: TGTGCCAGCAGCCCGGGACAGGGTAGCGACGCGCAGTACTTC.

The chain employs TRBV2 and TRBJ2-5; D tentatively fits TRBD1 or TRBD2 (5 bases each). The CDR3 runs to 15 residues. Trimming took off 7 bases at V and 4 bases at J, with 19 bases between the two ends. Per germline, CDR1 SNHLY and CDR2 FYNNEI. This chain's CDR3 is CASIYGTANTETQYF. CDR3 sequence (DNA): TGTGCCAGCATCTACGGGACGGCTAATACAGAGACCCAGTACTTC.

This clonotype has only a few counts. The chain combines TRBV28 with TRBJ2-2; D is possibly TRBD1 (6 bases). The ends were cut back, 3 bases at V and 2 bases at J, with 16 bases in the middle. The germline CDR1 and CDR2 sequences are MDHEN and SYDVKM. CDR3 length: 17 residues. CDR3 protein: CASSFPERQVNTGELFF. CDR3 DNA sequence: TGTGCCAGCAGTTTCCCTGAGAGACAGGTTAACACCGGGGAGCTGTTTTTT.

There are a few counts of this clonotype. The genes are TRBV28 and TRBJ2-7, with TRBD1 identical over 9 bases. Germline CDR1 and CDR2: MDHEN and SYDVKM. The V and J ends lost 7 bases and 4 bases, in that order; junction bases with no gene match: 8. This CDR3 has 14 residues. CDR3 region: CASTARGQGYEQYF. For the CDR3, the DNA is TGTGCCAGCACCGCGCGGGGACAGGGTTACGAGCAGTACTTC.

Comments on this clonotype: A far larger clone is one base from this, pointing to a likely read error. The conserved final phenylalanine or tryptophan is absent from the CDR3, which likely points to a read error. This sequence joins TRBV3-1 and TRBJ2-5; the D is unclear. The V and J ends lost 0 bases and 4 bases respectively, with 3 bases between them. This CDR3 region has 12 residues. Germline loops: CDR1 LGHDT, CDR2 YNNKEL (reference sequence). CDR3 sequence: CASSQDRETQYL. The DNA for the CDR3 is TGTGCCAGCAGCCAAGATCGAGAGACCCAGTACCTC.

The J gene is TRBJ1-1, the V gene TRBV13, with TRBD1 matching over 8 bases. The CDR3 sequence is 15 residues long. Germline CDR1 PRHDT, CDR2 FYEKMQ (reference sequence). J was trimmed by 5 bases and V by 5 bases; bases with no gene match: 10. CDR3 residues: CASSPTGQGGTEAFF. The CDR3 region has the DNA TGTGCCAGCAGCCCCACCGGACAGGGTGGAACTGAAGCTTTCTTT.

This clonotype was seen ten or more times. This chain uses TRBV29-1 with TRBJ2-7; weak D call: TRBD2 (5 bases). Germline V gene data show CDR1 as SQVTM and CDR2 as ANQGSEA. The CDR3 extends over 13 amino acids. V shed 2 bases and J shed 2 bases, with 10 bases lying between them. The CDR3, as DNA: TGCAGCGTTGAACAAGTGGGAGCCTACGAGCAGTACTTC. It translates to CSVEQVGAYEQYF.

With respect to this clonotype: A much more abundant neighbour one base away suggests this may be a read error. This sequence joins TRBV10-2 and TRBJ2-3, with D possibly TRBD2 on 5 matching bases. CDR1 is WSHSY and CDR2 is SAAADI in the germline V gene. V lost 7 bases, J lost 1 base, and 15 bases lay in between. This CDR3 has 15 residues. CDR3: CASNEWAGGTDTQYF. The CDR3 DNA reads TGCGCCAGCAATGAATGGGCGGGCGGCACAGATACGCAGTATTTT.